This TCR beta chain was documented in a study of post-analysis software for immune sequencing data. The CDR3 contains 16 residues. V was shortened by 6 bases and J by 5 bases, with 22 bases between the two germline ends. Study-level points and caveats: A handful of TRBV segments (TRBV5-6, TRBV5-1 and TRBV20-1 among them) occurred more frequently in patients than in controls.

Unique molecular identifiers were built into the TCR beta cDNA libraries. Between 1 and 10 million T cells gave rise to hundreds of thousands of cDNA molecules. Via MiXCR, TCRdb re-called the PCR reads, giving one row per CDR3 protein. Of 350,000 to 450,000 distinct CDR3 sequences in the sample, 30% to 45% were seen once. The sample holds many counts of this clonotype. Its antigen is not identified. The chain recombines TRBV12-3 or TRBV12-4 with TRBJ2-5; D may be TRBD1 (6 bases). The sequencing input was blood. This receptor was identified in a girl aged 2 to 9 with multiple sclerosis. The CDR3 DNA reads TGTGCCAGCAGCTCACCCCGGACAGCTATCACGGAGACCCAGTACTTC. Residues: CASSSPRTAITETQYF.